This TCR beta chain was captured by sequencing in a study of cytomegalovirus exposure and HLA in healthy donors (dated by TCRdb to 2015 to 2018). With respect to the entire study: According to a later analysis, one platform produced both the 110 or so validation repertoires and the approximately 660 repertoires of the first cohort. To predict cytomegalovirus infection status, the study brought together high-throughput TCR immunosequencing, statistical association of individual TCRs with disease status, and machine learning. The aim of the study was to test whether cataloging public T cell receptors could identify signatures of past pathogen exposure. A separate validation cohort of about 110 different subjects was used in addition to the 666-subject first cohort.

Donors formed part of the validation cohort, which comprised about 130 subjects and was distinct from the first cohort of under 850 subjects. The CDR3 starts with the cysteine, ends with the phenylalanine, and has 15 residues. CDR3 DNA only is kept here, 45 bases in frame from base 1. In the germline V gene, CDR1 corresponds to LGHNA and CDR2 to YSLEER. V and J are truncated by 4 bases and 4 bases respectively, leaving an intervening sequence of 14 bases. On this clone: Its antigen is still unknown. Per-base qualities were not stored, and no clone one base away is much larger.

Library generation was performed with the immunoSEQ multiplex PCR assay. As for how the authors treated the data: A statistical classification framework was developed to diagnose cytomegalovirus status using the catalog of TCR beta chain sequences. Drawn from immuneACCESS, this table holds only the in-frame rearrangements with V and J called that TCRdb kept. Clones are partly lost; checked studies trace under half to an unresolved V gene and leave the rest unexplained. V and J calls and clone size come straight from that table; D and trimming were deduced from the DNA. A total of around 62,000 clones appear in this sample, about 89% of them only once. The ten top clones hold over 1.5% of the sample. Overall results and qualifications from the work: It was suggested by the authors that the approach could potentially be generalized to other disease states and immunological phenotypes. Three of the identified cytomegalovirus-associated TCR beta chains were confirmed in vitro to be specific for cytomegalovirus antigens. A later analysis found that TCRs clustered in the first cohort also tended to co-occur in the 95 to 150 validation repertoires, with about 94% of cluster scores above 0. A total of around 150 TCR beta chains were listed by the study as associated with cytomegalovirus. The validation cohort had no HLA typing available for a later analysis, so co-occurrence within that cohort was assessed over all 130 or so repertoires. Most TCR sequences were observed very rarely across donors, whereas some public TCRs were present in many individuals. Cytomegalovirus status was reported to be diagnosed by the classifier with high specificity and sensitivity in both the original and validation cohorts.

Recombination linked TRBV4-3 to TRBJ1-3, and the D gene may be TRBD1, 6 bases matching. The sample consisted of PBMCs. This receptor was taken from a young woman in good health and CMV-seronegative. Read as DNA, the sequence is TGCGCCAGCAGCCCGGGACACCGGGACGGAAACACCATATATTTT. The translation is CASSPGHRDGNTIYF.